Below are 11 T cell receptor beta chains sequenced from a single sample in a study of blood T cell repertoires in COVID-19. Here immunoSEQ multiplex PCR was the method, and the copy in TCRdb shows in-frame clones only, minus some. Of some 360,000 clones in the sample, 85% to 90% were seen once. Sequencing was performed on PBMCs or T cells enriched from blood (not recorded which). The receptor set was obtained from a woman aged 25 to 45 who had been exposed to COVID-19.

The chain is built from TRBV23-1 and TRBJ1-2; the match to TRBD1 covers 7 bases. TRBV23-1 has ORF status, its function being uncertain. The CDR3 covers 16 residues. V lost 4 bases, J lost 4 bases, and 12 bases stayed unmatched. The CDR3 nucleotides read TGCGCCAGCAGTCCCTCCCGGGACAGAGTTACCTATGGCTACACCTTC. Its translation is CASSPSRDRVTYGYTF.

The gene calls are TRBV2 and TRBJ2-1; 8 nucleotides match TRBD2. The germline V gene encodes CDR1 SNHLY and CDR2 FYNNEI. The CDR3 covers 13 residues. V gave up 7 bases and J gave up 7 bases; unmatched junction bases: 6. Written as DNA, the CDR3 is TGTGCCAGCACCGGGACTAGGACTAATGAGCAGTTCTTC. The encoded protein is CASTGTRTNEQFF.

The chain uses TRBV5-4 and TRBJ2-5; 11 bases are a match to TRBD2. The CDR3 length is 16 residues. Germline V lookup: CDR1 SGHNT, CDR2 YYREEE (reference sequence). V shed 6 bases and J 5 bases; nucleotides not matched to a gene: 12. CDR3 bases: TGTGCCAGCACCGGGACTAGCGGCGCCTACGGGGAGACCCAGTACTTC. It yields the protein CASTGTSGAYGETQYF.

The V call is TRBV13, the J call TRBJ2-7; the match to TRBD2 covers 10 bases. Unmatched junction bases numbered 6, after V lost 5 bases and J lost 2 bases. The CDR3 has 15 amino acids. Germline V CDR1 and CDR2: PRHDT, FYEKMQ (reference sequence). CDR3 nucleotide sequence: TGTGCCAGCAGCCCTGGACTAGCGGTGACCTACGAGCAGTACTTC. Its protein product is CASSPGLAVTYEQYF.

This sequence joins TRBV7-9 and TRBJ1-1; 7 nucleotides line up with TRBD1. Trimming at V came to 3 bases and at J to 7 bases, leaving 5 bases not matched to a gene. Germline CDR1 is SEHNR and CDR2 is FQNEAQ (reference sequence). This CDR3 region has 13 residues. The DNA for the CDR3 is TGTGCCAGCAGCTTGGGCAGGGGGTTTGAAGCTTTCTTT. Encoded protein: CASSLGRGFEAFF.

The gene calls are TRBV29-1 and TRBJ2-3, with 7 bases identical to TRBD2. The junction had 3 bases not matched to a gene; V was cut back by 1 base and J by 5 bases. Germline V gene data show CDR1 as SQVTM and CDR2 as ANQGSEA. This CDR3 spans 13 amino acids. Here the CDR3 reads CSVEGGGGDTQYF. The CDR3 nucleotides are TGCAGCGTTGAAGGGGGGGGAGGAGATACGCAGTATTTT.

The chain employs TRBV14 and TRBJ2-1; the D is unclear. This CDR3 is built from 12 residues. V lost 0 bases, J lost 9 bases, and 6 bases lay in between. Germline CDR1 and CDR2: SGHDN and FVKESK. CDR3 region: CASSQDLSEQFF. The CDR3 nucleotides read TGTGCCAGCAGCCAAGATCTTAGTGAGCAGTTCTTC.

This clone was seen a single time. The V call is TRBV9, the J call TRBJ1-6; no reliable D call. V was shortened by 3 bases and J by 9 bases, with 19 bases between the two germline ends. Germline assignment: CDR1 SGDLS and CDR2 YYNGEE. The CDR3 length is 16 residues. For the CDR3, the DNA is TGTGCCAGCAGCGCGGGGTTTGACGGGGTCCTTTCACCCCTCCACTTT. It codes for CASSAGFDGVLSPLHF.

V usage is TRBV30 and J usage is TRBJ1-1; unclear D gene. The CDR3 loop spans 13 amino acids. Germline CDR1 is GTSNPN and CDR2 is SVGIG (reference sequence). Trimming pared 4 bases from V and 3 bases from J, leaving 12 bases between. The CDR3 loop is CAWTVRVDTEAFF. The CDR3 DNA follows: TGTGCCTGGACCGTGCGCGTGGACACTGAAGCTTTCTTT.

This clone was counted only a few times. The chain employs TRBV18 and TRBJ1-1; the D is unclear. The V end was cut by 2 bases, the J end by 5 bases, with 12 bases between. Germline V lookup: CDR1 KGHSH, CDR2 LQKENI. This CDR3 has 14 amino acids. CDR3 in amino acids: CASSPGLERTEAFF. CDR3 DNA sequence: TGTGCCAGCTCACCAGGGTTGGAGAGAACTGAAGCTTTCTTT.

V and J are TRBV19 and TRBJ2-7; 10 bases match TRBD2. The trim removed 3 bases at V and 5 bases at J, leaving 19 bases unmatched. The CDR3 sequence is 19 residues long. The V gene's germline CDR1 is LNHDA and CDR2 SQIVND (reference sequence). CDR3 region: CASSIGARSAGGSPHEQYF. The CDR3 DNA reads as TGTGCCAGTAGTATTGGGGCCAGGTCAGCGGGAGGGTCGCCCCACGAGCAGTACTTC.